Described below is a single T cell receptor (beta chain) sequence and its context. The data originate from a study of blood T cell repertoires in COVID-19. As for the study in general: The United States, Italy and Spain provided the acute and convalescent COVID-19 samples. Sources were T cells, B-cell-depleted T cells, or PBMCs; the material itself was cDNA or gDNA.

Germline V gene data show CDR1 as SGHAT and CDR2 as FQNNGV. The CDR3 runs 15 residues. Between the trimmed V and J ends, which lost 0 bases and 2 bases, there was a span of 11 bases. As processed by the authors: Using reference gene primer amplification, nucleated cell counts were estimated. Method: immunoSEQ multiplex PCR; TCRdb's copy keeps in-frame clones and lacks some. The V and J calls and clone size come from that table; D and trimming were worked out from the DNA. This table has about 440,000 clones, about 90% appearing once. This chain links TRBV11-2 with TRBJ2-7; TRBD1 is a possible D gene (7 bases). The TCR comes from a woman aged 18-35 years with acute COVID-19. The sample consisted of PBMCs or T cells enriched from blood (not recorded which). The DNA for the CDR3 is TGTGCCAGCAGCTTAGATACAGGGGAGGCCTACGAGCAGTACTTC. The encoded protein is CASSLDTGEAYEQYF.